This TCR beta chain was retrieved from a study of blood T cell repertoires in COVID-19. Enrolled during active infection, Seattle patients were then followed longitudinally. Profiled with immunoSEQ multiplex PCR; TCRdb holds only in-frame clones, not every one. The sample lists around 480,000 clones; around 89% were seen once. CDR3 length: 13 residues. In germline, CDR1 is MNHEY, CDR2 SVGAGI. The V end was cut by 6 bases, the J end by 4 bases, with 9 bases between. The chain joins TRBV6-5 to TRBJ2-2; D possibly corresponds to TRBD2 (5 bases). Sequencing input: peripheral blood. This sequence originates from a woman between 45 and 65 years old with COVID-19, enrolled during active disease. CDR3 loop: CASRPGITGELFF. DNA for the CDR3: TGTGCCAGCAGGCCGGGGATCACCGGGGAGCTGTTTTTT.